The TCR beta chain under discussion was sequenced for a study of T cell repertoires in cytomegalovirus infection. Study details: Public TCR beta signatures marked donors with CMV infection and the matching HLA. Study-level findings and limits: Clonotype analysis showed dominance of the ex vivo response by HLA-C-restricted CMV-specific TCR beta clonotypes. Using cumulative public TCR beta family frequency, the authors identified those who carried CMV together with the relevant HLA.

On this clonotype: What it recognizes is unknown.

CDR1 and CDR2 from the germline V gene are LNHNV and YYDKDF (reference sequence). The junction had 11 bases not matched to a gene; V was cut back by 4 bases and J by 7 bases. CDR3 length equals 16 residues. TCRdb analysed the reads with MiXCR anew, one entry per CDR3 protein. The top ten clones hold under 20% of a sample with around 140,000 distinct CDR3 sequences, about 6% of them seen once. This TCR derives from a human donor in good health (CMV status not recorded). Some clones in this sample may be carry-over from other donors' samples. Source material: PBMCs. This chain joins TRBV15 and TRBJ1-5; 9 bases agree with TRBD1. CDR3 sequence: CATSNLDRGSSQPQHF. The DNA for the CDR3 is TGTGCCACCAGCAATCTGGACAGGGGTAGTTCGCAGCCCCAGCATTTT.